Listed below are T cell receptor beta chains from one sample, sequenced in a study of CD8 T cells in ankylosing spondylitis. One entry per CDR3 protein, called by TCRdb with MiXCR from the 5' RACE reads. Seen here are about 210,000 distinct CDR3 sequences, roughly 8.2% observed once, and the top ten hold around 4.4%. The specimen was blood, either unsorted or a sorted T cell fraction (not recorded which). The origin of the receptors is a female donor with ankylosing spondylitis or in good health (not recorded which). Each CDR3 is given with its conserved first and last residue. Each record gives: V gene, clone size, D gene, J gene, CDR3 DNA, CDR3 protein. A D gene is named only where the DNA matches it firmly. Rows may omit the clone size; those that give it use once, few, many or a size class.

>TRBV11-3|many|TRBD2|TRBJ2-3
TGTGCCAGCAGCGTCAGAGTACTAGCGGGAGGACGCACAGATACGCAGTATTTT
CASSVRVLAGGRTDTQYF
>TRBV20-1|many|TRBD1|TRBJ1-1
TGCAGTGCCGCAAGGGACAGGTCCCGAGCTTTCTTT
CSAARDRSRAFF
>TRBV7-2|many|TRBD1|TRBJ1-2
TGTGCCAGCACTTCCCTAGGACAGGGGGGAGGCTACACCTTC
CASTSLGQGGGYTF
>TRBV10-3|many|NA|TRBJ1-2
TGTGCCATCAGTGAGTCGGACGACACGTCAGGCTACACCTTC
CAISESDDTSGYTF
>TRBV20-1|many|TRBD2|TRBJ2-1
TGCAGTGCTGGGCGGATAGCGGGAGGGTACAATGAGCAGTTCTTC
CSAGRIAGGYNEQFF
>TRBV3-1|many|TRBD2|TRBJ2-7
TGTGCCAGCAGCCAAGAACGAAGCGGGAGCTACGAGCAGTACTTC
CASSQERSGSYEQYF
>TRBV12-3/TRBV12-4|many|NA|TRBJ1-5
TGTGCCAGCAGTTTAGGGGTTGCCGGCAATCAGCCCCAGCATTTT
CASSLGVAGNQPQHF
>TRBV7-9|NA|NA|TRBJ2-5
TGTGCCAGCAGCTGGACCGGGACAGTACGGGAGGAGACCCAGTACTTC
CASSWTGTVREETQYF
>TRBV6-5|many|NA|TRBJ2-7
TGTGCCAGCAGTTACTCTAACGTTCCCGACGAGCAGTACTTC
CASSYSNVPDEQYF
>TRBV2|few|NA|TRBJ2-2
TGTGCCAGCAGTCCTATATCCCCCGTGGGTCATGCGAACACCGGGGAGCTGTTTTTT
CASSPISPVGHANTGELFF
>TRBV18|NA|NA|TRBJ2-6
TGTGCCAGCTCCGCAGAACAGGCGAGCTCTGGGGCCAACGTCCTGACTTTC
CASSAEQASSGANVLTF
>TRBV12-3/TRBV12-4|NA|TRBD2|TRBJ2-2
TGTGCCAGCAGGCGCGGGAGTCGGACCGGGGAGCTGTTTTTT
CASRRGSRTGELFF
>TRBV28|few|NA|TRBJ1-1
TGTGCCTTGGGGGCCACGATGAACACTGAAGCTTTCTTT
CALGATMNTEAFF
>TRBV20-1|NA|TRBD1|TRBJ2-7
TGCAGTGCTAGGGGGGACAGGGTCCACGAGCAGTACTTC
CSARGDRVHEQYF
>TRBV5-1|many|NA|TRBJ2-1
TGCGCCAGCAGCTTGGGGGGCGTCTCCTACAATGAGCAGTTCTTC
CASSLGGVSYNEQFF
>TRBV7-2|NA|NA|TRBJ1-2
TGTGCCAGCAGCTCCCCGTCGGATGGCGGAGGCTACACCTTC
CASSSPSDGGGYTF
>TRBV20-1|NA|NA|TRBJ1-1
TGCAGTGCTAGGACTAGAACCCTCACACAGGGTCCCATAGTGGCTTTCTTT
CSARTRTLTQGPIVAFF
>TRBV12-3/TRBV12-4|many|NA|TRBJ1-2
TGTGCCAGCAGTTTGAAGGGGCCGGAACCTAACTATGGCTACACCTTC
CASSLKGPEPNYGYTF
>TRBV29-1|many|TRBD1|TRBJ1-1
TGCAGCGTCGACAGGGAGGGGGGCACTGAAGCTTTCTTT
CSVDREGGTEAFF
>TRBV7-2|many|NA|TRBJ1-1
TGTGCCAGCAGCTTAGGGTACGGACTAAACACTGAAGCTTTCTTT
CASSLGYGLNTEAFF
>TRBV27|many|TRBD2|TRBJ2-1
TGTGCCAGCAGGGAAAGGACTAGCGGCACTTTAGGCTCCTACAATGAGCAGTTCTTC
CASRERTSGTLGSYNEQFF
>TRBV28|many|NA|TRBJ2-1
TGTGCCAGCAATGGGGGGGCGCCAGCCAATGAGCAGTTCTTC
CASNGGAPANEQFF
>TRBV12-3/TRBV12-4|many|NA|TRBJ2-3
TGTGCCAGCAGTATAGCGGATACGCAGTATTTT
CASSIADTQYF
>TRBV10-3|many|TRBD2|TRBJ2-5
TGTGCCATCAGTGAGATTAGCGGGAGGCAGTGGGAGACCCAGTACTTC
CAISEISGRQWETQYF
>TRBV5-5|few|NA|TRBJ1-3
TGTGCCGGCAGCTTTTCCCCCGACAGTCTTCCTGGAAACACCATATATTTT
CAGSFSPDSLPGNTIYF
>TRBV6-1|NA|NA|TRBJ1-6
TGTGCCAGCAGCCCCAGGGGCAGGGGAGATTCACCCCTCCACTTT
CASSPRGRGDSPLHF
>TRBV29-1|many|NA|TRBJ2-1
TGCAGCGCTACCGACAGTAGCAATGAGCAGTTCTTC
CSATDSSNEQFF
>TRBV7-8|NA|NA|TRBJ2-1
TGTGCCAGCAGCTTAGGGAGCTGGGGTGAAGGTGAGCAGTTCTTC
CASSLGSWGEGEQFF
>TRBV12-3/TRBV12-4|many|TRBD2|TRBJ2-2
TGTGCCAGCAGTTCTAGCGGAAGCACCGGGGAGCTGTTTTTT
CASSSSGSTGELFF
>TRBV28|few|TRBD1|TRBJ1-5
TGTGCCAGCAACCCGGGGGACAGGGTCAATCAGCCCCAGCATTTT
CASNPGDRVNQPQHF
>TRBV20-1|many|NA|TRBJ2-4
TGCAGTGCTAGCGGGATAGCCAAAAACATTCAGTACTTC
CSASGIAKNIQYF
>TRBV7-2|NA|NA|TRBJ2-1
TGTGCCAGCATCTCGGGGGTAGGTAATGAGCAGTTCTTC
CASISGVGNEQFF
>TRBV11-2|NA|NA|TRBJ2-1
TGTGCCAGCAGGTATCCCGCTACGGATGAGCAGTTCTTC
CASRYPATDEQFF
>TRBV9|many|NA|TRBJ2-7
TGTGCCAGCAGCGTAGGTTCTGGGGTTGCCTACGAGCAGTACTTC
CASSVGSGVAYEQYF
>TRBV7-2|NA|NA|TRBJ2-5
TGTGCCAGCAGCCTCCAGCTACTGTTCCAAGAGACCCAGTACTTC
CASSLQLLFQETQYF
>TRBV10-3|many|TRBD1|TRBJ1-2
TGTGCCATCAGTGAGTCAGGGACAGGGACGAATGGCTACACCTTC
CAISESGTGTNGYTF
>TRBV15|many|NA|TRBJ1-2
TGTGCCACCAGCAGAGAGCCTTCGGACTATGGCTACACCTTC
CATSREPSDYGYTF
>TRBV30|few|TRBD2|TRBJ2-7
TGTGCCTGGAGCCCGGGACTAGCGCAATACGAGCAGTACTTC
CAWSPGLAQYEQYF
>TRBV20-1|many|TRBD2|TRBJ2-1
TGCAGTGCTAGCCCTAGCGGGATCTACAATGAGCAGTTCTTC
CSASPSGIYNEQFF
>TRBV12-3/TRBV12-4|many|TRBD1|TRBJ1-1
TGTGCCAGCAATGGACAGGGGGTGTACACTGAAGCTTTCTTT
CASNGQGVYTEAFF
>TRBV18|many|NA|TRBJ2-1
TGTGCCAGCTCAAGGTCTTCGGGGGACAATGAGCAGTTCTTC
CASSRSSGDNEQFF
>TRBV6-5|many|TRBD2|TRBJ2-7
TGTGCCAGCAGTTACCTGGGGGGGGACACTAGCGGGGCTCGCCACGAGCAGTACTTC
CASSYLGGDTSGARHEQYF
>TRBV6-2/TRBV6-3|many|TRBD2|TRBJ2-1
TGTGCCAGCAGTTACCGACGCGGGACTAGCGGGAGAGACTTCTACTACAATGAGCAGTTCTTC
CASSYRRGTSGRDFYYNEQFF